This record looks at one TCR beta chain sequence and its context. What it binds is not known. This entry comes from a study of shared clonotypes between healthy human individuals. Study observations and caveats: Among non-shared clonotypes, generation probabilities were lower than among those shared by all four donors.

Trimming took 6 bases from V and 0 from J, leaving 6 bases between them. This CDR3 has 13 amino acids. Germline V gene sequence: CDR1 WSHSY, CDR2 SAAADI. Methods used by the authors: From ImmunoSEQ came sequences covering only the junction and carrying no quality scores, so filtering differed. The assay was immunoSEQ multiplex PCR, and TCRdb's table has in-frame clones only and misses some. The DNA was the basis for D and trimming; V, J and clone size are from that table. The sample holds some 2 million clones, roughly 94% seen once. The chain links TRBV10-2 to TRBJ1-5; D remains unclear. The sample consisted of naive CD4+ T cells sorted from blood. Subset: CD45RA+ positively selected. This receptor was taken from a man in his late teens or twenties in good health. The CDR3 DNA sequence: TGCGCCAGCAGCTCAGCTAGCAATCAGCCCCAGCATTTT. It encodes CASSSASNQPQHF.